The entry below gives a single TCR beta chain sequence along with its context. Its antigen remains unknown. Time point denoted: week 11, during vaccination. Alongside topical imiquimod, each dose of vaccine comprised 300 ug of mutant IDH1 20-mer peptide. Sequencing used immunoSEQ multiplex PCR; TCRdb keeps in-frame clones, though not all of them. The sample has 60,000 to 75,000 clones, around 80% seen once. These data belong to a study of a mutant IDH1 vaccine in newly diagnosed glioma. V lost 8 bases and J 4 bases, leaving 20 bases between the germline ends. This CDR3 region has 15 residues. Germline assignment: CDR1 MNHEY and CDR2 SMNVEV (reference sequence).

This receptor was taken from a man aged 25-45 years with glioma. The V call is TRBV27, the J call TRBJ1-1; weak D call: TRBD1 (5 bases). The input for sequencing was PBMCs, taken from a glioma patient whose treatment included an IDH1 peptide vaccine. The CDR3: CASLSRTKGSTEAFF. In DNA form, the CDR3 reads TGTGCCAGCTTGAGCAGGACAAAAGGGTCCACTGAAGCTTTCTTT.